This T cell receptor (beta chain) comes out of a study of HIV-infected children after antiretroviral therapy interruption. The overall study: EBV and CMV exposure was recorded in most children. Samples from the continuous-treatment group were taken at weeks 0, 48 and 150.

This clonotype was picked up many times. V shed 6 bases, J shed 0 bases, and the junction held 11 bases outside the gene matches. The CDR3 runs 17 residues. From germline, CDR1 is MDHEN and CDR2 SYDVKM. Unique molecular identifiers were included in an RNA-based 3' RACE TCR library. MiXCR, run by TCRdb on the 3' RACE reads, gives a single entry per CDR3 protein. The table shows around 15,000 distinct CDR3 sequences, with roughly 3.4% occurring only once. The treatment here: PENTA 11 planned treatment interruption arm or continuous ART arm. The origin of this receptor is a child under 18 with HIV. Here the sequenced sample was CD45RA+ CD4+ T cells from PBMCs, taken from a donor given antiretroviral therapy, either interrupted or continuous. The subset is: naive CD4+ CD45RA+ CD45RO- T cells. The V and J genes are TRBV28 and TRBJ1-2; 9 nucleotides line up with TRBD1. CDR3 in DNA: TGTGCCAGCAGCTCAGCCGGGACAGGGCAGGCTAACTATGGCTACACCTTC. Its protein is CASSSAGTGQANYGYTF.